The text below deals with one TCR beta chain. The sample belongs to a study of OX40 agonist ivuxolimab in advanced cancers. Looked up from germline, CDR1 is SGHTA and CDR2 is FQGNSA. The junction had 4 bases not matched to a gene; V was cut back by 3 bases and J by 0 bases. The CDR3 extends over 15 amino acids. Profiled with immunoSEQ multiplex PCR; TCRdb holds only in-frame clones, not every one. This sample has around 68,000 clones, with about nine tenths found just once. This receptor was identified in an adult with an advanced solid tumor such as melanoma, head and neck, liver or kidney cancer. Sequenced material: CD4+ or CD8+ T cells sorted from blood, taken in a trial of the OX40 agonist ivuxolimab. V is TRBV7-2 and J is TRBJ2-7; 8 bases line up with TRBD1. The CDR3 DNA sequence: TGTGCCAGCAGCTTCCGACAGGGGAGCTCCTACGAGCAGTACTTC. As protein: CASSFRQGSSYEQYF. Combining the CDR3 with reference TRBV7-2 and TRBJ2-7 gives the whole variable domain GAGVSQSPSNKVTEKGKDVELRCDPISGHTALYWYRQSLGQGLEFLIYFQGNSAPDKSGLPSDRFSAERTGGSVSTLTIQRTQQEDSAVYLCASSFRQGSSYEQYFGPGTRLTVT.